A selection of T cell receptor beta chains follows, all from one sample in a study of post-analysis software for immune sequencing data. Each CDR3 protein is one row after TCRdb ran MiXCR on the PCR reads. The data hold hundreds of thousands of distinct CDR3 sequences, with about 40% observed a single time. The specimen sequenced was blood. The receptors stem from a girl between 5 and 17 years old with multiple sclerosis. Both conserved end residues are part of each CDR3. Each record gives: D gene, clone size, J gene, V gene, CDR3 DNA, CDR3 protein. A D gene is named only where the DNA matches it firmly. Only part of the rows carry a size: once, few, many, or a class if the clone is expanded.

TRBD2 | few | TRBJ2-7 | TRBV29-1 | TGCAGCGTTACTGGGACTAGCGGGGTGGTGCAGTACTTC | CSVTGTSGVVQYF
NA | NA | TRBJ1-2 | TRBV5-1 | TGCGCCAGCTTCGATGGGGATGGCTACACCTTC | CASFDGDGYTF
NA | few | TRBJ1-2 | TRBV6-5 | TGTGCCAGCAGTTACTCGCCAGACTATGGCTACACCTTC | CASSYSPDYGYTF
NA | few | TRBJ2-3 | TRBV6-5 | TGTGCCAGCAGTCGTCGGGCTCCTAGCACAGATACGCAGTATTTT | CASSRRAPSTDTQYF
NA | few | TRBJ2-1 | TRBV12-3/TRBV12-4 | TGTGCCAGCAGTTTTAGGGTACCGAGCTCCTACAATGAGCAGTTCTTC | CASSFRVPSSYNEQFF
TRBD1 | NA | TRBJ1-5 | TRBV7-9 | TGTGCCAGCGGATCCTCACGGACAGGATGGAATAATAGCAATCAGCCCCAGCATTTT | CASGSSRTGWNNSNQPQHF
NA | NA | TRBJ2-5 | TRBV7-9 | TGTGCCAGCAGCCCAGGGGACGGAACTGAGCAGTACTTC | CASSPGDGTEQYF
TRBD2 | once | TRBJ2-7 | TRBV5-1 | TGCACCAGCAGCCATTCCTGGGCTAGCGGCTACGAGCAGTACTTC | CTSSHSWASGYEQYF
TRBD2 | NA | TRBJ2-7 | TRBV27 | TGTGCCAGCCCCGGGACTAAGAACTACGAGCAGTACTTC | CASPGTKNYEQYF
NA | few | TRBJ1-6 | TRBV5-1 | TGCGCCAGCAGCTCGACAAGGGGACCTGTCGGCGATTCACCCCTCCACTTT | CASSSTRGPVGDSPLHF
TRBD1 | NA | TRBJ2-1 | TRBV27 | TGTGCCAGCGGACCCGGACAGGGGGCGAAGAATGAGCAGTTCTTC | CASGPGQGAKNEQFF
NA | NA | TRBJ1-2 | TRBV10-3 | TGTGCCATCAGTGATACTCGGGACGGACCTATGAGAGGCTACACCTTC | CAISDTRDGPMRGYTF
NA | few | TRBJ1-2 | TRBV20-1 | TGCAGTGCTAGAGGGGCACCCGAAAATGGTTACACCTTC | CSARGAPENGYTF
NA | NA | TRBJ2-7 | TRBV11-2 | TGTGCCAGCAGCCCCAGGGACCTCGAGCAGTACTTC | CASSPRDLEQYF
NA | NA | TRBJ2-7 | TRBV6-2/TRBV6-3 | TGTGCCAGCAGTTACCAAGCGTACTACGAGCAGTACTTC | CASSYQAYYEQYF
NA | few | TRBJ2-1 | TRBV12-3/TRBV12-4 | TGTGCCAGCAGTTTAGCGGGCCTTAAAATAGGGAATGAGCAGTTCTTC | CASSLAGLKIGNEQFF
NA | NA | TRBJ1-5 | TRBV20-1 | TGCAGTGCTAGAAGGGGCGACGTGAATCAGCCCCAGCATTTT | CSARRGDVNQPQHF
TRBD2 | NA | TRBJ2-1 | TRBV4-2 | TGTGCCAGCAGCCATGAACCTTCTGGGACTAGTGGCAATGAGCAGTTCTTC | CASSHEPSGTSGNEQFF
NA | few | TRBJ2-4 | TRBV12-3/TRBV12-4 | TGTGCCAGCACTGGACCGGGGGACCAAAACATTCAGTACTTC | CASTGPGDQNIQYF
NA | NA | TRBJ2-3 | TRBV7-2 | TGTGCCAGCAGCAAGAGGAGTAGCGCGCAGTATTTT | CASSKRSSAQYF
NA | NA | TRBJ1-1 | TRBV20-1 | TGCAGTGCCGTAGTTGCCGGGGGTGAAGCTTTCTTT | CSAVVAGGEAFF
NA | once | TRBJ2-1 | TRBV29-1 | TGCAGCGTTGAAGATCAGCAAGCGGTATACAATGAGCAGTTCTTC | CSVEDQQAVYNEQFF
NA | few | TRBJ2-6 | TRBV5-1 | TGCGCCAGCAGCGCCTTAACTAGTGCTGGGGCCAACGTCCTGACTTTC | CASSALTSAGANVLTF
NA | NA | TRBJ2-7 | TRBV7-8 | TGTGCCAGCAGCTTATTTCCTGGACAGCCTTTCGAGCAGTACTTC | CASSLFPGQPFEQYF
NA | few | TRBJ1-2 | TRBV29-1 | TGCAGCGTTGAAGCCTCGGGCAGGGGCTATGGCTACACCTTC | CSVEASGRGYGYTF
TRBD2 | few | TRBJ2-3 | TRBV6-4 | TGTGCCAGCAGCTATAGCGGGAGTGGGACAGATACGCAGTATTTT | CASSYSGSGTDTQYF